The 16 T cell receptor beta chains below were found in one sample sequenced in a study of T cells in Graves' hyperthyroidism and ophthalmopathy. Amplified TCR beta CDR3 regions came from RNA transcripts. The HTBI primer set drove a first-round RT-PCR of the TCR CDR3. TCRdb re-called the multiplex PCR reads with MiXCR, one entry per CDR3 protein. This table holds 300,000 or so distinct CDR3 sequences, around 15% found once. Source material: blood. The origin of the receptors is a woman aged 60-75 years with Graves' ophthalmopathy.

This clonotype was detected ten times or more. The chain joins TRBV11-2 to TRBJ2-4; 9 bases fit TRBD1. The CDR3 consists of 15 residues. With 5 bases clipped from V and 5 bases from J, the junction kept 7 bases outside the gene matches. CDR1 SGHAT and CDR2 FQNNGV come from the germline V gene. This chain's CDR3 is CASSKDRGSQNIQYF. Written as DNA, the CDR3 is TGTGCCAGCAGCAAGGACAGGGGAAGCCAAAACATTCAGTACTTC.

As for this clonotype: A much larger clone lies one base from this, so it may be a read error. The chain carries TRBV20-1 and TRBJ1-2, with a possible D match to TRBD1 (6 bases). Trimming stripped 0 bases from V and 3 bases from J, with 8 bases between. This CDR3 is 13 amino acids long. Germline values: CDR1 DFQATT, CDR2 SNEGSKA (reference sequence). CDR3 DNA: TGCAGTGCTAGAGATAACAGGGACTATGGCTACACCTTC. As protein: CSARDNRDYGYTF.

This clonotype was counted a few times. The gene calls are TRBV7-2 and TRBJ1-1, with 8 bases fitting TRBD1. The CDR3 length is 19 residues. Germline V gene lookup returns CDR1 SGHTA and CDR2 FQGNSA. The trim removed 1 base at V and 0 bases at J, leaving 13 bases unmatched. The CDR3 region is CASSLDGQGKNTVNTEAFF. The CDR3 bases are TGTGCCAGCAGCTTAGATGGACAGGGAAAAAATACTGTGAACACTGAAGCTTTCTTT.

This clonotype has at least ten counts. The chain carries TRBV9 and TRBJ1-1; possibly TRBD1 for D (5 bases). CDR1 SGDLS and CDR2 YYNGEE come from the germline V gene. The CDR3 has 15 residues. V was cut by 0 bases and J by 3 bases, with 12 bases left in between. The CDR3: CASSVGPLGDTEAFF. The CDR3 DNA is TGTGCCAGCAGCGTAGGTCCCCTGGGGGACACTGAAGCTTTCTTT.

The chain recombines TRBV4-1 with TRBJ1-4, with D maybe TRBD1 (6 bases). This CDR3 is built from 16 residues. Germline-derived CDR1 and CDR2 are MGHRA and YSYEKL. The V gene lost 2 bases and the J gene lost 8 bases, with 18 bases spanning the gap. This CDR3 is CASSQLTDRRREKLFF. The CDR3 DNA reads TGCGCCAGCAGCCAACTAACGGACAGAAGACGGGAAAAACTGTTTTTT.

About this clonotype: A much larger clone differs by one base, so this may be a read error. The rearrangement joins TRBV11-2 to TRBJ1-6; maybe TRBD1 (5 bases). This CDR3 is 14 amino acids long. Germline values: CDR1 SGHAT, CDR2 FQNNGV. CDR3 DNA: TGTGCCAACAGCGAAACAGGCCTAAATTCACCCCTCCACTTT. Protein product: CANSETGLNSPLHF.

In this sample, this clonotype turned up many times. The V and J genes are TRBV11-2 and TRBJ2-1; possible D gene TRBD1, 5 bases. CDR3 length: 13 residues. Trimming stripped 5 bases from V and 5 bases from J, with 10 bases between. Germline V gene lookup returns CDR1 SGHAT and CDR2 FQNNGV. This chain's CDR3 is CASSPDRNNEQFF. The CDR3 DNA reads TGTGCCAGCAGCCCCGACAGAAACAATGAGCAGTTCTTC.

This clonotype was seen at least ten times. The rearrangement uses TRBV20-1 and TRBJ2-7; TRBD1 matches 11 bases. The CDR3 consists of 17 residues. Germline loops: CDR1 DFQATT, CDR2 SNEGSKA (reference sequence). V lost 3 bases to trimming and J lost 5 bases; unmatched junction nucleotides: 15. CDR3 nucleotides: TGCAGTGCTAGCCGTGGGCTTGGACAGGGGGCGCTGAACGAGCAGTACTTC. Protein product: CSASRGLGQGALNEQYF.

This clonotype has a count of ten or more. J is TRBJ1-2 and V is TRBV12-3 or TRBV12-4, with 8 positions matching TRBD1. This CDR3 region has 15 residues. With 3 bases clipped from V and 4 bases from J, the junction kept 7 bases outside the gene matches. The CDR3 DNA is TGTGCCAGCAGTTTGTTGGGACAGGACTTCTATGGCTACACCTTC. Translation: CASSLLGQDFYGYTF.

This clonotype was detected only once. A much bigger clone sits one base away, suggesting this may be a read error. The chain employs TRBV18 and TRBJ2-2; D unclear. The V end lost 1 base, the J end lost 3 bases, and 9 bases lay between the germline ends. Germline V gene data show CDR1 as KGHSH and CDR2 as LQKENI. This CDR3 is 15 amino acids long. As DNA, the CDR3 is TGTGCCAGCTCACCACGAACATTGGACACCGGGGAGCTGTTTTTT. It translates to CASSPRTLDTGELFF.

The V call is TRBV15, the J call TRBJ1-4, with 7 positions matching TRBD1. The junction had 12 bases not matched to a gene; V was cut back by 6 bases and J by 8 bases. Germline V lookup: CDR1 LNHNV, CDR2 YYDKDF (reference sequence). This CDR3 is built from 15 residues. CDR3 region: CATSSTGSRREKLFF. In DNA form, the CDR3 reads TGTGCCACCAGTTCGACAGGGAGTAGGAGGGAAAAACTGTTTTTT.

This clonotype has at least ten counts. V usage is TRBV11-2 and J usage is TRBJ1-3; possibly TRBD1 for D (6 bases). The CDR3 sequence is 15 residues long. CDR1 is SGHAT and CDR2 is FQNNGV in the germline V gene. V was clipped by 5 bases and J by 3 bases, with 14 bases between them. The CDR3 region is CASSEIQGFGNTIYF. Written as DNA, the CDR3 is TGTGCCAGCAGCGAAATACAGGGTTTTGGAAACACCATATATTTT.

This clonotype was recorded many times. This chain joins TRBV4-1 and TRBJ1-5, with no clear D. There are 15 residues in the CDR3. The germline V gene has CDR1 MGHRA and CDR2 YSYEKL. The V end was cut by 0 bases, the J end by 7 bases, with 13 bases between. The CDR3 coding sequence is TGCGCCAGCAGCCAAGATAATTGGGCTGGGCAGCCCCAGCATTTT. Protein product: CASSQDNWAGQPQHF.

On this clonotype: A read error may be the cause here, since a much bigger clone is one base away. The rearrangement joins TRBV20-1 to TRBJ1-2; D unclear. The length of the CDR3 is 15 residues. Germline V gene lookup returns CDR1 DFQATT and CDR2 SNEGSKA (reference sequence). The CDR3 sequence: CSASLTEDLNYGFTF. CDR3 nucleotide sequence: TGCAGTGCTAGCCTAACAGAAGACCTTAACTATGGCTTCACCTTC.

Written as DNA, the CDR3 is TGTGCCAGCTCACATAGACAGGCGCAGAACACCGGGGAGCTGTTTTTT. Residues: CASSHRQAQNTGELFF. This chain joins TRBV18 and TRBJ2-2; D is perhaps TRBD1 (6 bases). Germline V gene lookup returns CDR1 KGHSH and CDR2 LQKENI. The CDR3 sequence is 16 residues long. Trimming took 4 bases from V and 1 from J, leaving 13 bases between them.

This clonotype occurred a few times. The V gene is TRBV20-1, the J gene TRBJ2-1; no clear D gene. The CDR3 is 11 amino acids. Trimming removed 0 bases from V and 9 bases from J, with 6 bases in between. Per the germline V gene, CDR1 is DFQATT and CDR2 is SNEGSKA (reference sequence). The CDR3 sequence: CSAREDGEQFF. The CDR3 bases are TGCAGTGCTAGAGAGGACGGTGAGCAGTTCTTC.